This is a list of T cell receptor beta chains from one sample in a study of beta chain features in type 1 diabetes. Data came from immunoSEQ multiplex PCR; TCRdb stores just in-frame clones and leaves some out. Of hundreds of thousands of clones in the sample, around an eighth were seen once. The sequencing sample was made of naive CD4+ T cells from blood. The receptor source for this set is a man younger than 35 with type 1 diabetes. Both conserved end residues are part of each CDR3. D genes are given only for firm matches. Clone size is stated in some rows and not others, as once, few, many or a class when expanded.

TRBJ2-1 - TRBV9 - CASSERDRYNEQFF TGTGCCAGCAGCGAAAGAGACAGGTACAATGAGCAGTTCTTC
TRBJ1-2 - TRBV27 few CASSPRGTDGGYTF TGTGCCAGCAGTCCCCGCGGGACGGATGGTGGCTACACCTTC
TRBJ2-1 - TRBV7-9 few CASSSDWAYNEQFF TGTGCCAGCAGCTCGGACTGGGCCTACAATGAGCAGTTCTTC
TRBJ2-7 TRBD2 TRBV10-3 - CAISLLAGDYEQYF TGTGCCATCAGCCTTCTAGCGGGGGACTACGAGCAGTACTTC
TRBJ2-5 - TRBV5-1 - CASSDREETQYF TGCGCCAGCAGCGACCGGGAAGAGACCCAGTACTTC
TRBJ2-5 - TRBV18 few CASKLTPGDQTQYF TGTGCCAGCAAGCTCACCCCCGGGGACCAGACCCAGTACTTC
TRBJ1-1 - TRBV5-1 few CASSLDLGRTEAFF TGCGCCAGCAGCTTGGACCTGGGTCGGACTGAAGCTTTCTTT
TRBJ2-7 TRBD2 TRBV10-3 many CAISPGLAHYEQYF TGTGCCATCAGTCCGGGACTAGCGCACTACGAGCAGTACTTC
TRBJ1-5 - TRBV29-1 few CSVRSDDRHSNQPQHF TGCAGCGTCCGCTCTGACGACAGACATAGCAATCAGCCCCAGCATTTT
TRBJ2-3 TRBD2 TRBV6-5 - CASTDLTSGADTQYF TGTGCCAGCACTGACTTGACTAGCGGGGCAGATACGCAGTATTTT
TRBJ1-6 - TRBV18 - CASSPPEGGDSPLHF TGTGCCAGCTCACCACCGGAAGGGGGGGATTCACCCCTCCACTTT
TRBJ2-5 - TRBV18 - CASSPGWEETQYF TGTGCCAGCTCACCGGGCTGGGAGGAGACCCAGTACTTC
TRBJ2-5 - TRBV29-1 - CSIAQGTETQYF TGCAGCATTGCACAGGGCACAGAGACCCAGTACTTC
TRBJ1-2 - TRBV4-2 - CASSQARASSNYGYTF TGTGCCAGCAGCCAAGCCCGGGCCTCCTCTAACTATGGCTACACCTTC
TRBJ2-5 TRBD2 TRBV30 - CAWSPSGVGPTQYF TGTGCCTGGAGTCCTAGCGGGGTCGGTCCGACCCAGTACTTC
TRBJ2-2 - TRBV9 few CASSVVPVTGELFF TGTGCCAGCAGCGTAGTCCCCGTCACCGGGGAGCTGTTTTTT
TRBJ1-5 - TRBV30 - CAWSVRDDQPQHF TGTGCCTGGAGTGTTCGGGACGATCAGCCCCAGCATTTT
TRBJ1-5 TRBD1 TRBV9 - CASSAGQGRNQPQHF TGTGCCAGCAGCGCCGGACAGGGCCGAAATCAGCCCCAGCATTTT
TRBJ2-2 TRBD1 TRBV18 - CASSPDRANTGELFF TGTGCCAGCTCTCCCGACAGGGCGAACACCGGGGAGCTGTTTTTT
TRBJ1-2 TRBD1 TRBV28 few CASSQQGARAGYTF TGTGCCAGCAGTCAACAGGGGGCGCGTGCTGGCTACACCTTC
TRBJ2-1 TRBD2 TRBV6-5 few CASSYSVAGYNEQFF TGTGCCAGCAGTTACTCAGTAGCGGGATACAATGAGCAGTTCTTC
TRBJ1-5 - TRBV7-2 once CASSLELTGVSNQPQHF TGTGCCAGCAGCTTAGAGTTGACAGGTGTTAGCAATCAGCCCCAGCATTTT
TRBJ2-1 - TRBV7-2 few CASSLQGYEQFF TGTGCCAGCAGCTTACAGGGCTATGAGCAGTTCTTC
TRBJ2-3 - TRBV28 - CASDTQGTDTQYF TGTGCCAGCGACACGCAGGGCACAGATACGCAGTATTTT
TRBJ2-1 TRBD2 TRBV30 few CAWQTSSEYNEQFF TGTGCCTGGCAGACTAGCTCCGAGTACAATGAGCAGTTCTTC
TRBJ2-2 TRBD2 TRBV9 - CASTSGVYGELFF TGTGCCAGCACAAGCGGGGTTTACGGGGAGCTGTTTTTT
TRBJ1-4 TRBD1 TRBV30 - CAWGVQGTGEKLFF TGTGCCTGGGGTGTACAGGGGACTGGCGAAAAACTGTTTTTT
TRBJ1-1 - TRBV7-2 - CARVPGPNTEAFF TGTGCCAGGGTTCCGGGACCGAACACTGAAGCTTTCTTT
TRBJ1-2 - TRBV30 few CAWSELGRVANYGYTF TGTGCCTGGAGCGAATTAGGGCGGGTTGCTAACTATGGCTACACCTTC
TRBJ2-7 - TRBV19 - CATSPGYEQYF TGTGCCACTTCGCCCGGCTACGAGCAGTACTTC
TRBJ1-3 - TRBV29-1 - CSVKPGQLGNTIYF TGCAGCGTGAAACCGGGACAACTTGGAAACACCATATATTTT
TRBJ2-1 - TRBV29-1 few CSVDGSGNEQFF TGCAGCGTTGACGGTAGCGGCAATGAGCAGTTCTTC
TRBJ2-5 - TRBV5-1 few CASSGRRNQETQYF TGCGCCAGCTCCGGACGGAGGAATCAAGAGACCCAGTACTTC
TRBJ2-5 - TRBV10-3 - CAIRGAEFETQYF TGTGCCATCAGGGGCGCGGAGTTCGAGACCCAGTACTTC
TRBJ2-4 - TRBV30 - CAWSLGSLAKNIQYF TGTGCCTGGAGTTTGGGATCCTTAGCCAAAAACATTCAGTACTTC
TRBJ1-4 - TRBV7-9 few CASSLGDGNEKLFF TGTGCCAGCAGCTTAGGGGACGGAAATGAAAAACTGTTTTTT
TRBJ2-6 TRBD1 TRBV30 - CAWGQGAGANVLTF TGTGCCTGGGGACAGGGGGCTGGGGCCAACGTCCTGACTTTC
TRBJ1-5 - TRBV18 few CASSPDNQPQHF TGTGCCAGCTCACCGGATAATCAGCCCCAGCATTTT
TRBJ1-2 TRBD1 TRBV7-9 few CASSAEGQGLGGYTF TGTGCCAGCAGCGCTGAGGGACAGGGGCTTGGTGGCTACACCTTC
TRBJ2-7 - TRBV6-1 few CASSEGYEQYF TGTGCCAGCAGTGAAGGGTACGAGCAGTACTTC
TRBJ1-2 - TRBV30 - CASHRGARGYTF TGTGCCTCCCATAGAGGGGCGCGGGGCTACACCTTC
TRBJ2-7 - TRBV9 - CASSGLSGTGMEQYF TGTGCCAGCAGCGGTCTCTCGGGGACGGGAATGGAGCAGTACTTC
TRBJ2-5 TRBD1 TRBV5-1 - CASSADRVGQETQYF TGCGCCAGCAGCGCGGACAGGGTCGGCCAAGAGACCCAGTACTTC
TRBJ2-5 TRBD2 TRBV7-2 few CASSLERGWETQYF TGTGCCAGCAGCTTAGAGCGGGGCTGGGAGACCCAGTACTTC
TRBJ1-2 - TRBV30 - CAWGGKGINYGYTF TGTGCCTGGGGCGGTAAAGGAATTAACTATGGCTACACCTTC
TRBJ2-1 - TRBV11-3 few CASSFSSGDEQFF TGTGCCAGCAGCTTTTCCAGTGGGGACGAGCAGTTCTTC
TRBJ1-6 - TRBV7-9 - CASSPEGHSPLHF TGTGCCAGCAGCCCGGAGGGGCATTCACCCCTCCACTTT
TRBJ1-1 - TRBV5-1 few CASSSQVNTEAFF TGCGCCAGCAGCTCACAGGTGAACACTGAAGCTTTCTTT
TRBJ2-2 - TRBV11-2 - CASRGQMNTGELFF TGTGCCAGCAGAGGACAGATGAACACCGGGGAGCTGTTTTTT
TRBJ2-7 - TRBV28 few CASRPEGYGPYEQYF TGTGCCAGCAGGCCCGAAGGTTACGGTCCCTACGAGCAGTACTTC
TRBJ1-1 - TRBV28 - CASSLSNTEAFF TGTGCCAGCAGTTTATCCAACACTGAAGCTTTCTTT
TRBJ1-1 - TRBV29-1 - CSVWRSGPNTEAFF TGCAGCGTTTGGAGATCTGGACCGAACACTGAAGCTTTCTTT
TRBJ2-1 TRBD2 TRBV30 - CAWRGLAGMGNEQFF TGTGCCTGGAGAGGACTAGCGGGAATGGGCAATGAGCAGTTCTTC
TRBJ2-7 TRBD2 TRBV6-5 - CASSRGLAGDEQYF TGTGCCAGCAGCCGCGGACTAGCGGGAGACGAGCAGTACTTC
TRBJ2-4 TRBD2 TRBV28 - CASRTPGLAGLIQYF TGTGCCAGCCGCACCCCGGGACTAGCGGGGCTCATTCAGTACTTC
TRBJ2-1 - TRBV5-1 few CASSLGQPNEQFF TGCGCCAGCAGCTTGGGGCAGCCCAATGAGCAGTTCTTC
TRBJ2-5 - TRBV5-1 few CASSFTGSGETQYF TGCGCCAGCAGCTTTACAGGGAGTGGAGAGACCCAGTACTTC
TRBJ1-1 - TRBV30 - CAWFTGSNVPEAFF TGTGCCTGGTTTACGGGGTCAAATGTTCCTGAAGCTTTCTTT
TRBJ2-1 TRBD1 TRBV7-2 - CASRLGGLRHNEQFF TGTGCCAGCAGACTAGGGGGCCTGAGGCACAATGAGCAGTTCTTC